The 7 T cell receptor beta chains in this list originate from one sample, sequenced in a study of healthy donors' naive CD4 and CD8 T cells. TCR libraries were built from 450 to 650 ng of total RNA by linear amplification. One entry per CDR3 protein results from TCRdb running MiXCR on the reads. The sample yields roughly 200,000 distinct CDR3 sequences, around 74% seen once. Specimen: naive CD4+ and CD8+ T cells sorted from blood, pooled from several donors. Every receptor here comes from a pool of human donors in good health; the sample pools cells from several healthy donors.

This sequence joins TRBV12-3 or TRBV12-4 and TRBJ2-7; TRBD2 might be the D (6 bases). Between the trimmed V and J ends, which lost 3 bases and 1 base, there was a span of 13 bases. The CDR3 extends over 15 amino acids. This CDR3 reads CASSLGGGVSYEQYF. CDR3 DNA: TGTGCCAGCAGTTTGGGCGGCGGGGTATCCTACGAGCAGTACTTC.

This clonotype appeared a single time. The V gene is TRBV10-3, the J gene TRBJ2-1; 7 nucleotides line up with TRBD2. J was trimmed by 3 bases and V by 0 bases; bases with no gene match: 8. Germline CDR1 reads ENHRY; CDR2 reads SYGVKD. The CDR3 runs to 17 residues. In DNA form, the CDR3 reads TGTGCCATCAGTGAGTCGATGGCTAGCGGAGACTACAATGAGCAGTTCTTC. This gives the protein CAISESMASGDYNEQFF.

This chain uses TRBV19 with TRBJ2-2; no reliable D call. This CDR3 region has 13 residues. Trimming took off 3 bases at V and 5 bases at J, with 7 bases between the two ends. Looked up from germline, CDR1 is LNHDA and CDR2 is SQIVND (reference sequence). DNA of the CDR3: TGTGCCAGTAGTATGGTCGTAACCGGGGAGCTGTTTTTT. It translates to CASSMVVTGELFF.

The sample holds one count of this clonotype. V usage is TRBV27 and J usage is TRBJ2-7; a possible D gene is TRBD2 (6 bases). Trimming shortened V by 1 base and J by 5 bases, and 18 bases separated the two germline ends. This CDR3 region has 16 residues. Germline V gene sequence: CDR1 MNHEY, CDR2 SMNVEV (reference sequence). CDR3 protein: CASSLFSGSKEHEQYF. The CDR3 bases are TGTGCCAGCAGTTTATTTAGCGGTTCCAAGGAGCACGAGCAGTACTTC.

This sequence joins TRBV11-1 and TRBJ2-5; 10 bases map to TRBD1. Trimming at V came to 5 bases and at J to 4 bases, leaving 7 bases not matched to a gene. Germline loops: CDR1 SGHAT, CDR2 FQDESV (reference sequence). The CDR3 contains 15 residues. The CDR3 here is CASSPLDRGAETQYF. For the CDR3, the DNA is TGTGCCAGCAGCCCATTGGACAGGGGGGCAGAGACCCAGTACTTC.

The CDR3 reads CASSQDPRSSYEQYF. The CDR3 nucleotides read TGCGCCAGCAGCCAAGATCCTCGTAGCTCCTACGAGCAGTACTTC. The V and J genes are TRBV4-3 and TRBJ2-7; the D is unclear. In germline, CDR1 is LGHNA, CDR2 YSLEER. Trimming took off 0 bases at V and 0 bases at J, with 9 bases between the two ends. This CDR3 spans 15 amino acids.

This clonotype was found a few times. The chain is built from TRBV5-6 and TRBJ2-2; 7 bases map to TRBD2. V gave up 4 bases and J gave up 8 bases; unmatched junction bases: 5. The germline V gene encodes CDR1 SGHDT and CDR2 YYEEEE. The CDR3 sequence is 13 residues long. CDR3 nucleotide sequence: TGTGCCAGCAGCCGTACTAGCGTAGGGGAGCTGTTTTTT. This encodes CASSRTSVGELFF.